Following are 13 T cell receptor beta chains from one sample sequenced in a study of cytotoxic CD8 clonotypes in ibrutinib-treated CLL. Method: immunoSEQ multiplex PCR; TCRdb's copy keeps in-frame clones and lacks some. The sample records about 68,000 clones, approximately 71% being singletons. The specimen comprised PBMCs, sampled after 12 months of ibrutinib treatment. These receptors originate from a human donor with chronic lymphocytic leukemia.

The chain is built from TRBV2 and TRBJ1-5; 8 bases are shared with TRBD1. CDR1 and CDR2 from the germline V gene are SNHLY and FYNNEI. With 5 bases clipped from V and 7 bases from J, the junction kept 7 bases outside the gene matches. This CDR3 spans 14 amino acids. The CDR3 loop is CASSRQGRWQPQHF. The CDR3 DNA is TGTGCCAGCAGTCGACAGGGGAGGTGGCAGCCCCAGCATTTT.

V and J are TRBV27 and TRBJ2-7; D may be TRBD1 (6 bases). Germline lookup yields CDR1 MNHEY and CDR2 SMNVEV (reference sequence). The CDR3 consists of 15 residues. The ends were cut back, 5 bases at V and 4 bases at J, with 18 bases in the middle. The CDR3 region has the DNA TGTGCCAGCAGTCCTCGGACAGTTCTCGGGTACGAGCAGTACTTC. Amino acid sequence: CASSPRTVLGYEQYF.

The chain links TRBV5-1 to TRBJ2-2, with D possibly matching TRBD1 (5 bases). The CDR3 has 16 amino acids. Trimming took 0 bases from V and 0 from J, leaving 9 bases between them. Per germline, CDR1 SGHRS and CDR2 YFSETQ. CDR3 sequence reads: CASSLAQGANTGELFF. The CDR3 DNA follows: TGCGCCAGCAGCTTGGCCCAAGGGGCGAACACCGGGGAGCTGTTTTTT.

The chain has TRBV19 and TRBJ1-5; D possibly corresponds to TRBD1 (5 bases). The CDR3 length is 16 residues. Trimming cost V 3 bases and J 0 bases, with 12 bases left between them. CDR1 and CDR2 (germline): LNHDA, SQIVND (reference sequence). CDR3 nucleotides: TGTGCCAGTAGTATCCCCAGGGCTTATAGCAATCAGCCCCAGCATTTT. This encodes CASSIPRAYSNQPQHF. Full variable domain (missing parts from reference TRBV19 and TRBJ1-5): DGGITQSPKYLFRKEGQNVTLSCEQNLNHDAMYWYRQDPGQGLRLIYYSQIVNDFQKGDIAEGYSVSREKKESFPLTVTSAQKNPTAFYLCASSIPRAYSNQPQHFGDGTRLSIL.

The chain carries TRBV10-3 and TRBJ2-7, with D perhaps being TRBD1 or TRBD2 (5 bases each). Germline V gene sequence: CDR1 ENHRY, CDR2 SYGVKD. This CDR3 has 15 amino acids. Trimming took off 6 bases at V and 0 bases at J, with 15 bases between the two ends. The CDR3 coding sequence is TGTGCCATCAGGCCCGGGACCGATCGCTCCTACGAGCAGTACTTC. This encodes CAIRPGTDRSYEQYF.

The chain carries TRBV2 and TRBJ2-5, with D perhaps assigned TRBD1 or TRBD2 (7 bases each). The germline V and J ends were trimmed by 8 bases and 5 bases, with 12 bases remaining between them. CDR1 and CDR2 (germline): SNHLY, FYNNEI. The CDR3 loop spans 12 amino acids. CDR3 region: CASRQGGETQYF. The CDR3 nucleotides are TGTGCCAGCCGACAGGGAGGGGAGACCCAGTACTTC. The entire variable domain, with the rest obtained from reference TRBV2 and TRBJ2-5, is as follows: EPEVTQTPSHQVTQMGQEVILRCVPISNHLYFYWYRQILGQKVEFLVSFYNNEISEKSEIFDDQFSVERPDGSNFTLKIRSTKLEDSAMYFCASRQGGETQYFGPGTRLLVL.

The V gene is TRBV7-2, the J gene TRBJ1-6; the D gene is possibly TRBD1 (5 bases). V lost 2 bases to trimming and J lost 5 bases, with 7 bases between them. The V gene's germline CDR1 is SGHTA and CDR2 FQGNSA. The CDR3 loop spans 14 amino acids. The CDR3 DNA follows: TGTGCCAGCAGCTTAACGACAGATAATTCACCCCTCCACTTT. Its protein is CASSLTTDNSPLHF.

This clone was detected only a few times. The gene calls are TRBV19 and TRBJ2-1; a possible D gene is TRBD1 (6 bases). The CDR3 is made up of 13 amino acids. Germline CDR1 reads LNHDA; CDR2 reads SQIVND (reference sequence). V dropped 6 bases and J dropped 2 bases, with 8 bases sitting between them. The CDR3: CASSTGPYNEQFF. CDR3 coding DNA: TGTGCCAGTAGCACAGGGCCCTACAATGAGCAGTTCTTC.

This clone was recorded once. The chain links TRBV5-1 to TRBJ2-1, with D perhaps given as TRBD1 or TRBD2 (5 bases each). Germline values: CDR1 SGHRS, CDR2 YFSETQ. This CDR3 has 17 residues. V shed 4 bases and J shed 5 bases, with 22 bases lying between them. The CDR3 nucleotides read TGCGCCAGCAGCCCGGACTGGACAAGGGGATGGGACAATGAGCAGTTCTTC. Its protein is CASSPDWTRGWDNEQFF.

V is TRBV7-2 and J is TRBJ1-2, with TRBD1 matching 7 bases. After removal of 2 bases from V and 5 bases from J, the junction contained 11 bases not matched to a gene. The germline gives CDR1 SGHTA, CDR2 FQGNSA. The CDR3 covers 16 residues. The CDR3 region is CASSLMQTGSGYGYTF. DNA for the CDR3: TGTGCCAGCAGCTTAATGCAGACAGGGTCGGGGTATGGCTACACCTTC.

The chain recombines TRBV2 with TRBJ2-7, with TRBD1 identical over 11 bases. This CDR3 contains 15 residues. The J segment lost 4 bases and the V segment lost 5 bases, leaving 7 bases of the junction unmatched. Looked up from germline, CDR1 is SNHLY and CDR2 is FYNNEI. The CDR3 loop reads CASSRTGGASYEQYF. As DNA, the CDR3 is TGTGCCAGCAGTCGGACAGGGGGCGCAAGTTACGAGCAGTACTTC.

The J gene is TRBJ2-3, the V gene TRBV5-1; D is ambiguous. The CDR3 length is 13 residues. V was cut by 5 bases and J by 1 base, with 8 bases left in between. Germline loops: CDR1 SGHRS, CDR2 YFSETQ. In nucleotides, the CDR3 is TGCGCCAGCAGGAGTGCGGGCACAGATACGCAGTATTTT. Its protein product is CASRSAGTDTQYF.

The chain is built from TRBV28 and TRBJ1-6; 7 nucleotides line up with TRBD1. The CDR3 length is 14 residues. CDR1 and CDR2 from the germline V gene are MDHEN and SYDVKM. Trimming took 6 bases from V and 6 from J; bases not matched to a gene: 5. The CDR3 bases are TGTGCCAGCAGGGTCCAGGGGGTTAATTCACCCCTCCACTTT. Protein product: CASRVQGVNSPLHF.